Listed below are T cell receptor beta chains from one sample, sequenced in a study of regulatory T cells in long-lasting Graves disease. MiXCR, applied by TCRdb to the multiplex PCR reads, yields one record per CDR3 protein. The table shows about 460,000 distinct CDR3 sequences, with 14% occurring only once. These same records also appear under a second study, on T cells in Graves' hyperthyroidism and ophthalmopathy.

The specimen was peripheral blood mononuclear cells (PBMCs), collected at new diagnosis, from a patient treated with antithyroid drugs. The receptor set was obtained from a woman aged 45-59 years with Graves disease. Each CDR3 is given with its conserved first and last residue. Each record gives: D gene, V gene, clone size, J gene, CDR3 DNA, CDR3 protein. The D gene is left open where the match is weak. Size is omitted from some rows. Given values are once, few, many or a class for expanded clones.

TRBD2,TRBV10-3,many,TRBJ2-1,TGTGCCATCACGCAGGGCGGGAGAGGAAATGAGCAGTTCTTC,CAITQGGRGNEQFF
.,TRBV4-1,.,TRBJ2-3,TGCGCCAGCAGCCAAGAGCTTAGGGTCGGAGATACGCAGTATTTT,CASSQELRVGDTQYF
TRBD1,TRBV28,many,TRBJ1-5,TGTGCCAGCAGTCAACCGACAGGGGTTAGCAATCAGCCCCAGCATTTT,CASSQPTGVSNQPQHF
.,TRBV29-1,.,TRBJ2-5,TGCAGCGGGAAACAAGAGACCCAGTACTTC,CSGKQETQYF
TRBD2,TRBV20-1,many,TRBJ2-1,TGCAGTGCTCGGGGCCTAGCGGGAGGTAAAGCCTACAATGAGCAGTTCTTC,CSARGLAGGKAYNEQFF
.,TRBV19,few,TRBJ2-1,TGTGCCAGTAGTATAGACCACACGAGCCAGGGTGTATCCCACTTC,CASSIDHTSQGVSHF
.,TRBV20-1,few,TRBJ2-5,TGCAGTGCTAGAGATCTTTTTGCGGGCACCCAAGAGACCCAGTACTTC,CSARDLFAGTQETQYF
.,TRBV28,.,TRBJ2-1,TGTGCCAGCAGTAGAGGACATGGCTCCTACAATGAGCAGTTCTTC,CASSRGHGSYNEQFF
.,TRBV5-1,.,TRBJ2-5,TGCGCCAGCAGCTTGGTTATCGACCGGGAGACCCAGTACTTC,CASSLVIDRETQYF
TRBD1,TRBV7-9,.,TRBJ2-7,TGTGCCAGCAGCCCTCCCGGGACAGGGGTCAACGAGCAGTACTTC,CASSPPGTGVNEQYF
.,TRBV20-1,many,TRBJ2-3,TGCAGTGCCTCTCTAATAAGCACAGATACGCAGTATTTT,CSASLISTDTQYF
.,TRBV28,few,TRBJ2-4,TGTGCCAGCAGTTACCTCCGACCGGGGCTACTAAACATTCAGTACTTC,CASSYLRPGLLNIQYF
.,TRBV3-1,few,TRBJ2-2,TGTGCCAGCAGCCAAGATGGAAGTATTATCTTAGGGGCGGTACCGGTTAACACCGGGGAGCTGTTTTTT,CASSQDGSIILGAVPVNTGELFF
.,TRBV5-8,many,TRBJ2-6,TGTGCCAGCAGCCTTCGAGGGGCCAACGTCCTGACTTTC,CASSLRGANVLTF
.,TRBV27,many,TRBJ1-5,TGTGCCAGCAGTATGGGACGGCTCAATCAGCCCCAGCATTTT,CASSMGRLNQPQHF
.,TRBV3-1,many,TRBJ2-3,TGTGCCAGCAGCCAAGAGGGCGCCGGAGATACGCAGTATTTT,CASSQEGAGDTQYF
.,TRBV11-2,many,TRBJ2-7,TGTGCCAGCAACCTTTTCAACGCCGGGAGTGTACGCGAGCAGTACTTC,CASNLFNAGSVREQYF
TRBD2,TRBV7-9,few,TRBJ2-3,TGTGCCAGCAGCTTTGGACTAGCGGGAGGAGATACGCAGTATTTT,CASSFGLAGGDTQYF
.,TRBV28,.,TRBJ1-5,TGTGCCAGCAGTTTATTAGGCGGACGGTGGGGGCAGCCCCAGCATTTT,CASSLLGGRWGQPQHF